These 22 T cell receptor beta chains came from one sample sequenced in a study of cytomegalovirus exposure and HLA in healthy donors (TCRdb year 2017). Library generation was performed with the immunoSEQ multiplex PCR assay. A mixture of 60 forward primers for TCR Vbeta segments and 13 reverse primers for TCR Jbeta segments was used in the multiplex PCR. TCRdb took over this immuneACCESS table, retaining in-frame rearrangements with V and J assigned. Such tables are incomplete; in checked studies, under half of the missing clones stem from an unresolved V gene, and the remainder is unexplained. The sample table holds over 150,000 clones, of which roughly 65% were seen once. The ten top clones hold around 4.5% of the sample. Sequencing was performed on PBMCs. The receptors derive from a young woman in good health and CMV-seropositive.

The genes are TRBV15 and TRBJ2-5; 7 bases align to TRBD1. The J call may be in error: the DNA end matches TRBJ2-7 better. The V gene's germline CDR1 is LNHNV and CDR2 YYDKDF (reference sequence). CDR3 length equals 14 residues. As DNA, the CDR3 is TGTGCCACCAGCCGACAGGGTCTGGGGTACGAGCAGTACTTC. Amino acids: CATSRQGLGYEQYF.

This clone was found once. This chain links TRBV30 with TRBJ1-1; TRBD1 agrees at 8 bases. This CDR3 is built from 14 residues. V lost 3 bases, J lost 3 bases, and 6 bases stayed unmatched. CDR1 and CDR2 from the germline V gene are GTSNPN and SVGIG (reference sequence). CDR3 in amino acids: CAWRAGGSYTEAFF. CDR3 coding DNA: TGTGCCTGGAGGGCAGGGGGCTCCTACACTGAAGCTTTCTTT.

Only a few counts were recorded for this clone. The rearrangement links TRBV19 to TRBJ1-2, with D perhaps TRBD1 (6 bases). The germline gives CDR1 LNHDA, CDR2 SQIVND (reference sequence). V shed 5 bases and J shed 3 bases, with 16 bases lying between them. There are 15 residues in the CDR3. In DNA form, the CDR3 reads TGTGCCAGTAGTGCAAGGTCCAGGGGTGACTATGGCTACACCTTC. Residues: CASSARSRGDYGYTF.

On this clone: Other DNA sequences in the same sample also yield this CDR3. The V call is TRBV5-1, the J call TRBJ1-2, with D possibly matching TRBD1 (5 bases). V lost 2 bases and J 2 bases, leaving 7 bases between the germline ends. Germline lookup yields CDR1 SGHRS and CDR2 YFSETQ. The CDR3 sequence is 13 residues long. The DNA for the CDR3 is TGCGCCAGCAGCTTAGACAGAAACTATGGCTACACCTTC. Its translation: CASSLDRNYGYTF.

The V gene is TRBV19, the J gene TRBJ1-1; D unclear. The germline V gene encodes CDR1 LNHDA and CDR2 SQIVND (reference sequence). CDR3 size: 13 residues. V was cut by 3 bases and J by 1 base, with 6 bases left in between. The DNA for the CDR3 is TGTGCCAGTAGTATTTCTCCGAACACTGAAGCTTTCTTT. This codes for CASSISPNTEAFF.

The J gene is TRBJ2-7, the V gene TRBV5-1, with 9 bases fitting TRBD2. Germline V gene lookup returns CDR1 SGHRS and CDR2 YFSETQ. V trimming: 0 bases; J trimming: 2 bases; junction bases outside the gene matches: 12. The CDR3 length is 18 residues. In nucleotides, the CDR3 is TGCGCCAGCAGCTTGGTTTCGGAGGGAGCTAGCGGGGCCTACGAGCAGTACTTC. Encoded protein: CASSLVSEGASGAYEQYF.

The gene calls are TRBV5-5 and TRBJ1-3; D remains ambiguous. Germline values: CDR1 SGHKS, CDR2 YYEKEE (reference sequence). Trimming cost V 2 bases and J 0 bases, with 6 bases left between them. The CDR3 consists of 14 residues. DNA for the CDR3: TGTGCCAGCAGCTTAACAGACTCTGGAAACACCATATATTTT. Its translation is CASSLTDSGNTIYF.

The chain uses TRBV27 and TRBJ1-2; TRBD1 might be the D (6 bases). This CDR3 has 13 amino acids. Trimming cost V 6 bases and J 4 bases, with 12 bases left between them. Per the germline V gene, CDR1 is MNHEY and CDR2 is SMNVEV (reference sequence). CDR3 loop: CASSLTGIYGYTF. The CDR3 DNA sequence: TGTGCCAGCAGCCTCACAGGGATCTATGGCTACACCTTC.

The chain employs TRBV28 and TRBJ1-2; D is possibly TRBD1 (5 bases). The CDR3 sequence is 13 residues long. Between the trimmed V and J ends, which lost 4 bases and 6 bases, there was a span of 12 bases. Looked up from germline, CDR1 is MDHEN and CDR2 is SYDVKM. In DNA form, the CDR3 reads TGTGCCAGCAGTTCCAGGGCGAGAAATGGCTACACCTTC. This codes for CASSSRARNGYTF.

The chain couples TRBV15 to TRBJ2-5, with 8 bases that match TRBD1. Germline CDR1 and CDR2: LNHNV and YYDKDF (reference sequence). The V gene end was trimmed by 1 base and the J gene end by 4 bases; junction bases not matched to a gene: 8. The CDR3 extends over 16 amino acids. For the CDR3, the DNA is TGTGCCACCAGCAGAGGAACGGACAGGGTTCGAGAGACCCAGTACTTC. This codes for CATSRGTDRVRETQYF. The full variable domain, its missing parts supplied by reference TRBV15 and TRBJ2-5, is DAMVIQNPRYQVTQFGKPVTLSCSQTLNHNVMYWYQQKSSQAPKLLFHYYDKDFNNEADTPDNFQSRRPNTSFCFLDIRSPGLGDTAMYLCATSRGTDRVRETQYFGPGTRLLVL.

The chain joins TRBV5-1 to TRBJ2-5; TRBD2 matches at 12 bases. The CDR3 is made up of 18 amino acids. Per the germline V gene, CDR1 is SGHRS and CDR2 is YFSETQ. Trimming cost V 0 bases and J 2 bases; bases outside gene matches: 8. CDR3 coding DNA: TGCGCCAGCAGCTTGGCCTTGACTAGCGGGAGAGCACAAGAGACCCAGTACTTC. Amino acid sequence: CASSLALTSGRAQETQYF.

About this clone: The same CDR3 is also encoded by other DNA sequences in this sample. The chain uses TRBV7-9 and TRBJ1-5; 7 nucleotides agree with TRBD1. The trim removed 7 bases at V and 3 bases at J, leaving 6 bases unmatched. CDR1 is SEHNR and CDR2 is FQNEAQ in the germline V gene (reference sequence). This CDR3 has 14 amino acids. Here the CDR3 reads CASNQGGPNQPQHF. The DNA for the CDR3 is TGTGCCAGCAACCAGGGGGGCCCCAATCAGCCCCAGCATTTT.

J is TRBJ1-2 and V is TRBV6-1; TRBD1 agrees at 8 bases. Germline values: CDR1 MNHNS, CDR2 SASEGT. The CDR3 sequence is 18 residues long. Trimming at V came to 2 bases and at J to 4 bases, leaving 15 bases not matched to a gene. The CDR3 coding sequence is TGTGCCAGCAGTGAACGCCCGGGACAGGACTATAATGGCTATGGCTACACCTTC. The encoded protein is CASSERPGQDYNGYGYTF.

The chain recombines TRBV5-1 with TRBJ1-1; tentatively, D is TRBD1 (6 bases). CDR3 length equals 15 residues. Germline loops: CDR1 SGHRS, CDR2 YFSETQ. Between the trimmed V and J ends, which lost 4 bases and 5 bases, there was a span of 18 bases. For the CDR3, the DNA is TGCGCCAGCAGCCCGAGGTCAGGGGATGGGACTGAAGCTTTCTTT. Protein sequence: CASSPRSGDGTEAFF.

The chain couples TRBV28 to TRBJ2-7; TRBD1 aligns across 10 bases. Germline CDR1 MDHEN, CDR2 SYDVKM. V lost 2 bases and J lost 3; bases outside the gene matches: 7. The CDR3 spans 16 residues. CDR3: CASSLPRQGARYEQYF. CDR3 sequence (DNA): TGTGCCAGCAGTTTACCCAGACAGGGGGCGCGCTACGAGCAGTACTTC.

This chain joins TRBV6-1 and TRBJ2-2, with 10 bases aligning to TRBD2. CDR1 MNHNS and CDR2 SASEGT come from the germline V gene. V lost 7 bases, J lost 7 bases, and 6 bases stayed unmatched. The CDR3 contains 14 residues. The CDR3 here is CASIERGGIGELFF. The CDR3 bases are TGTGCCAGCATAGAGCGGGGGGGCATCGGGGAGCTGTTTTTT.

The chain is built from TRBV7-2 and TRBJ2-7, with a tentative D call TRBD1 (5 bases). V lost 5 bases and J lost 4, with 18 bases in between. The CDR3 totals 15 residues. Germline V gene sequence: CDR1 SGHTA, CDR2 FQGNSA. CDR3 coding DNA: TGTGCCAGCAGCCTCGACCGGACACAGATTTACGAGCAGTACTTC. Translating gives CASSLDRTQIYEQYF. The complete variable domain, with remaining parts taken from reference TRBV7-2 and TRBJ2-7, reads GAGVSQSPSNKVTEKGKDVELRCDPISGHTALYWYRQSLGQGLEFLIYFQGNSAPDKSGLPSDRFSAERTGGSVSTLTIQRTQQEDSAVYLCASSLDRTQIYEQYFGPGTRLTVT.

The chain recombines TRBV5-4 with TRBJ2-7; 10 bases agree with TRBD2. After removal of 4 bases from V and 6 bases from J, the junction contained 10 bases not matched to a gene. Germline values: CDR1 SGHNT, CDR2 YYREEE (reference sequence). This CDR3 is 15 amino acids long. Written as DNA, the CDR3 is TGTGCCAGCAGCCCCTCTCCAGCGGGGGGGCGCGAGCAGTACTTC. Its translation is CASSPSPAGGREQYF.

The gene calls are TRBV7-2 and TRBJ2-5; D possibly corresponds to TRBD1 (6 bases). The length of the CDR3 is 17 residues. Germline loops: CDR1 SGHTA, CDR2 FQGNSA. V gave up 3 bases and J gave up 7 bases, with 24 bases separating them. The CDR3 reads CASSFAVSTGTRGTQYF. The CDR3 nucleotides read TGTGCCAGCAGCTTCGCGGTTAGCACAGGGACAAGGGGGACCCAGTACTTC. Variable domain in full (rest from reference TRBV7-2 and TRBJ2-5): GAGVSQSPSNKVTEKGKDVELRCDPISGHTALYWYRQSLGQGLEFLIYFQGNSAPDKSGLPSDRFSAERTGGSVSTLTIQRTQQEDSAVYLCASSFAVSTGTRGTQYFGPGTRLLVL.

This clone occurred a few times. This rearrangement joins TRBV7-9 to TRBJ1-4; the D gene is possibly TRBD1 (6 bases). Germline V gene sequence: CDR1 SEHNR, CDR2 FQNEAQ (reference sequence). This CDR3 spans 16 amino acids. The V and J ends lost 6 bases and 0 bases respectively, with 14 bases between them. The CDR3 DNA reads as TGTGCCAGCAGTCCCACAGGGTCTGCAACTAATGAAAAACTGTTTTTT. It is translated as CASSPTGSATNEKLFF. The full variable domain, completed using reference TRBV7-9 and TRBJ1-4, is DTGVSQNPRHKITKRGQNVTFRCDPISEHNRLYWYRQTLGQGPEFLTYFQNEAQLEKSRLLSDRFSAERPKGSFSTLEIQRTEQGDSAMYLCASSPTGSATNEKLFFGSGTQLSVL.

This chain joins TRBV23-1 and TRBJ2-7, with 7 bases lining up with TRBD1. TRBV23-1 is classed as an ORF, of uncertain function. V trimming: 0 bases; J trimming: 6 bases; junction bases outside the gene matches: 20. The CDR3 is 19 amino acids. CDR3 sequence reads: CASSQSCRGHYGDWGEQYF. CDR3 bases: TGCGCCAGCAGTCAATCGTGTAGGGGGCATTATGGCGATTGGGGCGAGCAGTACTTC.

This clone was seen a few times. The chain uses TRBV5-1 and TRBJ2-3; D is perhaps TRBD2 (5 bases). V was clipped by 0 bases and J by 1 base, with 9 bases between them. This CDR3 contains 15 residues. Germline loops: CDR1 SGHRS, CDR2 YFSETQ. The CDR3 reads CASSLDGIGTDTQYF. The CDR3 coding sequence is TGCGCCAGCAGCTTGGACGGGATTGGCACAGATACGCAGTATTTT.